These 13 T cell receptor beta chains originate from one sample sequenced in a study of T cell responses to AZD1222 COVID-19 vaccine. Clones were read by immunoSEQ multiplex PCR, and TCRdb kept only the in-frame ones, dropping some. The data hold more than 110,000 clones, with 85% to 90% observed a single time. The sample was peripheral blood, taken 28 days after the second AZD1222 dose. Every receptor here comes from an adult who received the AZD1222 COVID-19 vaccine.

The chain uses TRBV29-1 and TRBJ1-5; D not resolved. V was pared by 4 bases and J by 8 bases, with 12 bases between. Germline CDR1 SQVTM, CDR2 ANQGSEA. The CDR3 spans 12 residues. The CDR3 reads CSVVEGFEPQHF. DNA of the CDR3: TGCAGCGTTGTCGAGGGTTTTGAGCCCCAGCATTTT.

This clone was found a few times. The chain links TRBV5-1 to TRBJ2-1; D may be TRBD2 (6 bases). Trimming left V 4 bases short and J 3 bases short, with 17 bases between. The CDR3 consists of 16 residues. CDR1 and CDR2 (germline): SGHRS, YFSETQ. CDR3 DNA: TGCGCCAGCAGCCGAAAAAATCGGGACTTCTACAATGAGCAGTTCTTC. It yields the protein CASSRKNRDFYNEQFF.

The V gene is TRBV7-2, the J gene TRBJ2-5; TRBD2 matches at 10 bases. The trim removed 7 bases at V and 4 bases at J, leaving 3 bases unmatched. CDR3 length: 13 amino acids. Germline CDR1 SGHTA, CDR2 FQGNSA. The CDR3 loop reads CASTLAGVETQYF. The DNA of the CDR3 is TGTGCCAGCACTCTAGCGGGGGTAGAGACCCAGTACTTC.

CDR3 sequence reads: CAWKNEATYGYTF. The CDR3 bases are TGTGCCTGGAAAAACGAGGCAACATATGGCTACACCTTC. The chain links TRBV30 to TRBJ1-2, with D unclear. This CDR3 contains 13 residues. The germline CDR1 and CDR2 sequences are GTSNPN and SVGIG (reference sequence). V lost 4 bases to trimming and J lost 5 bases, with 14 bases between them.

J is TRBJ1-5 and V is TRBV4-2; D ambiguous. Germline CDR1 LGHNA, CDR2 YNFKEQ. The CDR3 has 15 residues. The V and J ends lost 1 base and 9 bases respectively, with 16 bases between them. In nucleotides, the CDR3 is TGTGCCAGCAGCCAAGGGAGGGTGGGAGTTTTGCCCCAGCATTTT. This codes for CASSQGRVGVLPQHF.

The chain uses TRBV24-1 and TRBJ1-5, with D tentatively TRBD1 (6 bases). Trimming pared 4 bases from V and 1 base from J, leaving 13 bases between. Looked up from germline, CDR1 is KGHDR and CDR2 is SFDVKD. The CDR3 extends over 16 amino acids. This CDR3 is CATSEAGTQSNQPQHF. DNA of the CDR3: TGTGCCACCAGTGAAGCCGGGACACAGAGCAATCAGCCCCAGCATTTT.

The V call is TRBV19, the J call TRBJ1-5; D is uncertain. The CDR3 runs 15 residues. From germline, CDR1 is LNHDA and CDR2 SQIVND (reference sequence). With 2 bases removed from V and 4 bases from J, the gap between germline ends came to 12 bases. The CDR3 region is CASSIIWTGNQPQHF. The CDR3 coding sequence is TGTGCCAGTAGTATAATCTGGACGGGGAATCAGCCCCAGCATTTT.

This rearrangement joins TRBV28 to TRBJ1-2; maybe TRBD1 (5 bases). V gave up 9 bases and J gave up 5 bases, with 16 bases separating them. Germline V gene sequence: CDR1 MDHEN, CDR2 SYDVKM. This CDR3 has 13 residues. CDR3 protein: CASLTGASYGYTF. The DNA of the CDR3 is TGTGCCAGTTTAACCGGGGCGTCATATGGCTACACCTTC.

The J gene is TRBJ1-5, the V gene TRBV7-2; D not certain. Germline V lookup: CDR1 SGHTA, CDR2 FQGNSA. This CDR3 region has 14 residues. Trimming took off 1 base at V and 4 bases at J, with 8 bases between the two ends. CDR3 DNA: TGTGCCAGCAGCTTAGGGCAGACTAATCAGCCCCAGCATTTT. It yields the protein CASSLGQTNQPQHF.

The V and J genes are TRBV6-5 and TRBJ1-2; D ambiguous. Germline assignment: CDR1 MNHEY and CDR2 SVGAGI. Deletions cut 7 bases from V and 8 bases from J, with 23 bases between. The CDR3 contains 15 residues. CDR3 sequence reads: CASIRAGDTFLGYTF. The CDR3 bases are TGTGCCAGCATCCGGGCAGGTGATACGTTCCTAGGCTACACCTTC.

On this clone itself: An end of the junction differs from the germline gene, which may be a read error. Here the CDR3 DNA reads TGCGCAGTACAGGCGAGCTCCTACAATGAGCAGTTCTTC. Translating gives CAVQASSYNEQFF. V is TRBV11-2 and J is TRBJ2-1; the D gene is possibly TRBD1 (5 bases). The CDR3 spans 13 residues. Germline CDR1 reads SGHAT; CDR2 reads FQNNGV.

This clone was picked up one time. The genes are TRBV3-1 (or the pseudogene TRBV3-2) and TRBJ1-3; 7 bases line up with TRBD1. V dropped 4 bases and J dropped 3; count of bases not matched to a gene: 6. This CDR3 is built from 15 residues. Germline CDR1 is LGHDT and CDR2 is YNNKEL (reference sequence). The CDR3 protein is CASSPLTGFGNTIYF. CDR3 sequence (DNA): TGTGCCAGCAGCCCGCTGACAGGGTTTGGAAACACCATATATTTT.

The gene calls are TRBV24-1 and TRBJ2-1; 8 bases are a match to TRBD2. Germline-derived CDR1 and CDR2 are KGHDR and SFDVKD. V trimming: 5 bases; J trimming: 9 bases; junction bases outside the gene matches: 11. This CDR3 is built from 15 residues. CDR3 loop: CATSVGGTRTFEQFF. The CDR3 DNA is TGTGCCACCAGTGTCGGGGGGACTAGAACGTTTGAGCAGTTCTTC.